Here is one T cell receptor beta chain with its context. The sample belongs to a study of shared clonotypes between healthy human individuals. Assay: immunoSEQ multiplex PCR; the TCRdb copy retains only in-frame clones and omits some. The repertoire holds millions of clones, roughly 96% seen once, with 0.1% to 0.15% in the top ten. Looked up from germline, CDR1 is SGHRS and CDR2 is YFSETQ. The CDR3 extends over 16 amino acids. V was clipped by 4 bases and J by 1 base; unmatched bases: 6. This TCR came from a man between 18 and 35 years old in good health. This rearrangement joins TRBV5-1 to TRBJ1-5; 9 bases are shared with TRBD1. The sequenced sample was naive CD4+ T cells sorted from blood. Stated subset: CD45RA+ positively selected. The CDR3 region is CASSLDGTGSNQPQHF. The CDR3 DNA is TGCGCCAGCAGCCTGGACGGGACAGGGAGCAATCAGCCCCAGCATTTT.